The T cell receptor beta chain under discussion was sequenced for a study of blood T cell repertoires in COVID-19. Overall study context: There were acute and convalescent COVID-19 samples, and they came from the United States, Italy and Spain.

The length of the CDR3 is 13 residues. The germline V and J ends were trimmed by 4 bases and 0 bases, with 6 bases remaining between them. Germline loops: CDR1 SGHRS, CDR2 YFSETQ. The method was immunoSEQ multiplex PCR; TCRdb's version includes in-frame clones alone and lacks a portion of them. The table has around 270,000 clones, approximately 90% seen once. The J gene is TRBJ2-3, the V gene TRBV5-1; D unresolved. The origin of this receptor is a man aged 40-49 years with acute or convalescent COVID-19. The specimen sequenced was peripheral blood. The DNA of the CDR3 is TGCGCCAGCAGCCCCGGGAGCACAGATACGCAGTATTTT. This sequence encodes CASSPGSTDTQYF. Supplemented by reference TRBV5-1 and TRBJ2-3, the full variable domain reads KAGVTQTPRYLIKTRGQQVTLSCSPISGHRSVSWYQQTPGQGLQFLFEYFSETQRNKGNFPGRFSGRQFSNSRSEMNVSTLELGDSALYLCASSPGSTDTQYFGPGTRLTVL.